The TCR beta chain under discussion was sequenced for a study of blood T cell repertoires in COVID-19. Study-wide context: Samples came from the United States, Italy and Spain, spanning acute and convalescent COVID-19. PBMCs, B-cell-depleted T cells, or T cells provided the cDNA or gDNA that made up the material.

The data were produced by immunoSEQ multiplex PCR, yet TCRdb's version contains in-frame clones alone and is incomplete. The data hold about 140,000 clones, with around 87% observed a single time. The CDR3 sequence is 13 residues long. Per the germline V gene, CDR1 is MNHEY and CDR2 is SVGAGI. With 7 bases removed from V and 6 bases from J, the gap between germline ends came to 15 bases. Cohorts were assigned according to the clinical history that participants reported. What the recovered Cohort 3 donors had was two negative PCRs, clearance, or symptom resolution. Specimen: PBMCs or T cells enriched from blood (not recorded which). The chain uses TRBV6-5 and TRBJ1-1; tentative D call: TRBD1 (5 bases). This TCR derives from a man aged 60 to 75 who had recovered from COVID-19. Here the CDR3 DNA reads TGTGCCAGCATCCCGCAGGGTGGATCTGAAGCTTTCTTT. It yields the protein CASIPQGGSEAFF.